This TCR beta chain was observed in a study of blood T cell repertoires in COVID-19 (TCRdb year 2020). Looking at the study overall: Collaborator samples came from the United States, Italy and Spain and covered acute and convalescent phases of COVID-19. The material from the prospective study consisted of cDNA or gDNA derived from T cells, B-cell-depleted T cells, or PBMCs. The dataset comprised deeply sampled blood TCRbeta repertoires from subjects exposed to, actively infected with, or recovered from COVID-19. A freely available public database, intended as a resource for researchers studying the immune response to SARS-CoV-2, is where the repertoires were released. Samples were obtained from the ongoing ImmuneRACE study (first 160 participants) and from 1,200 or so subjects provided by 6 global collaborators. A de-identified subject ID, COVID-19 status, age in years and sex were almost always included in the sample metadata. Where HLA class I and class II types were available, the types were taken from metadata supplied by the sample provider, not from assay-based typing. What the study reported, not specific to this receptor: The quantity of clinical and demographic metadata differed by source and by participant and was supplied without curation.

From a lookup of the germline V gene, CDR1 and CDR2 are SNHLY and FYNNEI. V is reduced by 3 bases and J by 4 bases, leaving a spacing of 6 bases between them. The cysteine opens and the phenylalanine closes a CDR3 of 12 amino acids. The CDR3 DNA has 36 bases and is translated from base 1. The immunoSEQ Assay, a bias-controlled multiplex PCR, was used to amplify TCRbeta CDR3 regions from genomic DNA. On the study's bioinformatics: The number of nucleated cells in each sample was estimated by amplification of reference gene primers within the assay. Sequence reads were collapsed and filtered to measure the absolute abundance of every unique TCRbeta CDR3 rearrangement. For each sample, productive Simpson clonality was calculated by taking the square root of Simpson's diversity index across productive rearrangements. TCRdb obtained this table from immuneACCESS and retained in-frame rearrangements with V and J assigned. These tables miss some clones; where compared with another copy, unresolved V genes account for less than half of the shortfall, and the remainder is unexplained. That table furnishes V, J and clone size, whereas the DNA furnished D and trimming. This sample is represented by 160,000 or so clones; around 84% of them were singletons. Of the sample, roughly 8% falls within the top ten clones.

Enrolling through a virtual design, the prospective study's participants ranged in age from roughly 18 to 89 years and lived across approximately 25 United States geographic areas. In the prospective study, cohorts were assigned on the basis of participant-reported clinical history obtained from a screening survey and a study questionnaire. ImmuneRACE Cohort 3 recovered participants were defined by two consecutive negative NP/OP PCR tests, healthcare professional clearance, or symptom resolution. In the prospective study, mobile phlebotomists collected whole blood, serum and a nasopharyngeal or oropharyngeal swab from each participant. Prospective study participants could optionally give additional blood draws and questionnaires over an approximately two-month period. Blood samples from the prospective study were shipped frozen or at room temperature prior to DNA extraction. About this clone: Its antigen is currently not known. Per-nucleotide qualities are absent, and no much larger clonotype sits a single base away.

This clonotype originated in a woman in her 50s who had recovered from COVID-19. Sequenced sample: PBMCs or T cells enriched from blood (not recorded which). This chain is built from TRBV2 and TRBJ1-2; the D gene is unclear. The CDR3 region has the sequence CASSDQFYGYTF. The nucleotide sequence reads as follows: TGTGCCAGCAGTGATCAGTTCTATGGCTACACCTTC.